This T cell receptor beta chain was recorded in a study of blood T cell repertoires in COVID-19. As originally analysed: From reference gene primer amplification, estimates of nucleated cell counts were derived. The repertoire was sequenced with immunoSEQ multiplex PCR; TCRdb's copy has only in-frame clones and lacks some. Clone size and the V and J calls come from that table; the DNA yielded D and trimming. Counted here are a few hundred thousand clones, 80% to 90% occurring once; the ten biggest clones make up around 3.1%. The clonotype was recovered from a woman between 40 and 55 years old who had been exposed to COVID-19. The sample was PBMCs or T cells enriched from blood (not recorded which).

Here the CDR3 reads CARRGGGNGNTIYF. CDR3 DNA: TGTGCCAGAAGGGGAGGCGGGAATGGAAACACCATATATTTT. The chain employs TRBV2 and TRBJ1-3, with a tentative D call TRBD1 (5 bases). This CDR3 comprises 14 residues. V gave up 9 bases and J gave up 3 bases, with 15 bases separating them. Germline assignment: CDR1 SNHLY and CDR2 FYNNEI.